These 16 T cell receptor beta chains originate from one sample sequenced in a study of blood T cells in healthy people across ages. Then a second PCR, running about 6 to 11 cycles, was carried out with a sample-barcoded 5' primer and a J-beta primer mix. TCRdb re-derived calls from the 5' RACE reads in MiXCR, one entry per CDR3 protein. This table has 600,000 to 1,000,000 distinct CDR3 sequences, roughly 25% appearing once. A further study also used this sample, focusing on T cells of mothers and their children.

Sequencing was carried out using blood. The receptors here all came from a boy aged 5-17 years in good health.

This sequence joins TRBV29-1 and TRBJ1-1; D is perhaps TRBD1 (5 bases). The V gene lost 4 bases and the J gene lost 0 bases, with 12 bases spanning the gap. The CDR3 extends over 14 amino acids. Germline V gene lookup returns CDR1 SQVTM and CDR2 ANQGSEA. CDR3 in amino acids: CSVGDSYMNTEAFF. The CDR3 DNA follows: TGCAGCGTTGGGGACTCCTACATGAACACTGAAGCTTTCTTT.

This clonotype appeared a single time. One end of the junction does not line up with germline, which may come from a read error. CDR3: CATGLPDSPHHF. CDR3 nucleotide sequence: TGTGCCACCGGGCTCCCCGATTCACCCCACCACTTT. J is TRBJ1-6 and V is TRBV6-1; D unresolved. The CDR3 is made up of 12 amino acids. Germline V gene sequence: CDR1 MNHNS, CDR2 SASEGT.

The rearrangement uses TRBV9 and TRBJ2-7, with a tentative D call TRBD2 (5 bases). Looked up from germline, CDR1 is SGDLS and CDR2 is YYNGEE. The CDR3 has 15 residues. With 2 bases removed from V and 6 bases from J, the gap between germline ends came to 18 bases. The CDR3: CASSVGGSGYPEQYF. In DNA, the CDR3 is TGTGCCAGCAGCGTTGGCGGTTCGGGGTATCCCGAGCAGTACTTC.

This chain links TRBV27 with TRBJ2-2; TRBD1 agrees at 9 bases. The trim removed 4 bases at V and 6 bases at J, leaving 12 bases unmatched. The CDR3 has 17 amino acids. The germline CDR1 and CDR2 sequences are MNHEY and SMNVEV (reference sequence). CDR3 in amino acids: CASSSGTGNLFSGELFF. CDR3 bases: TGTGCCAGCAGTTCGGGGACAGGGAATCTTTTCTCCGGGGAGCTGTTTTTT.

V gene TRBV7-2 combines with J gene TRBJ2-7; 15 bases align to TRBD2. Trimming cost V 6 bases and J 5 bases; bases outside gene matches: 8. This CDR3 contains 16 residues. Germline values: CDR1 SGHTA, CDR2 FQGNSA. The CDR3 here is CASSSLGTSGGNEQYF. DNA for the CDR3: TGTGCCAGCAGTTCCCTCGGGACTAGCGGGGGGAACGAGCAGTACTTC. The entire variable domain, with the rest obtained from reference TRBV7-2 and TRBJ2-7, is as follows: GAGVSQSPSNKVTEKGKDVELRCDPISGHTALYWYRQSLGQGLEFLIYFQGNSAPDKSGLPSDRFSAERTGGSVSTLTIQRTQQEDSAVYLCASSSLGTSGGNEQYFGPGTRLTVT.

The chain employs TRBV20-1 and TRBJ1-5; 7 nucleotides agree with TRBD1. CDR3 size: 13 residues. The J segment lost 1 base and the V segment lost 6 bases, leaving 3 bases of the junction unmatched. Germline values: CDR1 DFQATT, CDR2 SNEGSKA (reference sequence). For the CDR3, the DNA is TGCAGTGCGCAACAGGGGAGCAATCAGCCCCAGCATTTT. It codes for CSAQQGSNQPQHF.

Many counts were recorded for this clonotype. The CDR3 region has the DNA TGTGCCACCAGTGATTTTAAGAAGGGTCAAGGGAACATTCAGTACTTC. Protein: CATSDFKKGQGNIQYF. The gene calls are TRBV24-1 and TRBJ2-4; D remains ambiguous. CDR3 size: 16 residues. The germline gives CDR1 KGHDR, CDR2 SFDVKD. Trimming removed 1 base at V and 7 bases at J, with 16 bases between.

This clonotype was observed a handful of times. J is TRBJ2-1 and V is TRBV29-1; the match to TRBD1 covers 7 bases. The germline V gene has CDR1 SQVTM and CDR2 ANQGSEA. The CDR3 length is 14 residues. V shed 6 bases and J 0 bases; nucleotides not matched to a gene: 5. CDR3 sequence (DNA): TGCAGCGTATCCGGGACAGCCTCCTACAATGAGCAGTTCTTC. Its protein product is CSVSGTASYNEQFF.

In its sample, this clonotype was seen a few times. This sequence joins TRBV7-6 and TRBJ2-2, with 10 bases lining up with TRBD2. Unmatched junction bases numbered 3, after V lost 1 base and J lost 4 bases. Germline values: CDR1 SGHVS, CDR2 FNYEAQ. The CDR3 loop spans 16 amino acids. CDR3 protein: CASSLGSGGVTGELFF. The DNA of the CDR3 is TGTGCCAGCAGCTTAGGGAGCGGGGGGGTCACCGGGGAGCTGTTTTTT.

This chain joins TRBV5-4 and TRBJ2-2; D is possibly TRBD2 (5 bases). The CDR3 runs 17 residues. Trimming shortened V by 4 bases and J by 0 bases, and 16 bases separated the two germline ends. CDR1 is SGHNT, CDR2 YYREEE, per germline (reference sequence). The CDR3 loop is CASSPIKTISNTGELFF. The CDR3 region has the DNA TGTGCCAGCAGCCCGATAAAGACTATCTCGAACACCGGGGAGCTGTTTTTT.

The chain couples TRBV20-1 to TRBJ2-5; D is tentatively TRBD1 or TRBD2 (5 bases each). V was shortened by 5 bases and J by 0 bases, with 10 bases between the two germline ends. CDR3 size: 13 residues. Germline lookup yields CDR1 DFQATT and CDR2 SNEGSKA (reference sequence). The DNA of the CDR3 is TGCAGTGCTCCTGAGGGGTACCAAGAGACCCAGTACTTC. Its translation: CSAPEGYQETQYF.

V gene TRBV5-1 combines with J gene TRBJ1-5; D gene ambiguous. V gave up 0 bases and J gave up 7 bases, with 11 bases separating them. This CDR3 has 14 amino acids. Germline CDR1 and CDR2: SGHRS and YFSETQ. CDR3 sequence reads: CASSLEPNAQPQHF. CDR3 DNA: TGCGCCAGCAGCTTGGAACCGAATGCACAGCCCCAGCATTTT.

This clonotype was seen only a few times. V gene TRBV2 combines with J gene TRBJ2-7; no clear D. Trimming cost V 7 bases and J 3 bases, with 4 bases left between them. Germline loops: CDR1 SNHLY, CDR2 FYNNEI. The CDR3 is 10 amino acids. The CDR3 bases are TGTGCCAGCATGAACTACGAGCAGTACTTC. Its translation is CASMNYEQYF. The complete variable domain, with remaining parts taken from reference TRBV2 and TRBJ2-7, reads EPEVTQTPSHQVTQMGQEVILRCVPISNHLYFYWYRQILGQKVEFLVSFYNNEISEKSEIFDDQFSVERPDGSNFTLKIRSTKLEDSAMYFCASMNYEQYFGPGTRLTVT.

V is TRBV4-3 and J is TRBJ2-5, with TRBD1 matching over 9 bases. TRBJ2-1 explains the end of the DNA better; the J call may be wrong. The CDR3 spans 15 residues. From germline, CDR1 is LGHNA and CDR2 YSLEER. CDR3 in amino acids: CASSQDPTGGVEQFF. The DNA for the CDR3 is TGCGCCAGCAGCCAAGATCCTACAGGGGGCGTTGAGCAGTTCTTC.

This clonotype was detected only a few times. This chain links TRBV4-3 with TRBJ2-3, with 14 bases identical to TRBD2. The CDR3 sequence is 17 residues long. Germline CDR1 LGHNA, CDR2 YSLEER. J gave up 0 bases and V 4 bases, and 3 bases lay outside the gene matches. The CDR3 reads CASSPGTSGSSTDTQYF. The CDR3 nucleotides read TGCGCCAGCAGCCCCGGGACTAGCGGGAGTAGCACAGATACGCAGTATTTT.

In the case of this clonotype: This is likely a read error, given that the CDR3 carries no conserved phenylalanine or tryptophan at its end. This chain uses TRBV18 with TRBJ1-2; D is unresolved. Germline values: CDR1 KGHSH, CDR2 LQKENI. The CDR3 extends over 15 amino acids. Between the trimmed V and J ends, which lost 2 bases and 6 bases, there was a span of 16 bases. The CDR3 loop is CASSPLKDPSDGYTL. In DNA, the CDR3 is TGTGCCAGCTCACCATTGAAAGACCCCAGTGATGGCTACACCCTC.